The subject of this entry is one T cell receptor beta chain. Its antigen is not known. Looked up from germline, CDR1 is SQVTM and CDR2 is ANQGSEA. Deletions cut 7 bases from V and 3 bases from J, with 13 bases between. The CDR3 runs to 12 residues. The data originate from a study of Ad26.COV2.S vaccination and SARS-CoV-2 variants. General study points: Breadth measured for non-spike TCRs was similar across vaccine and placebo recipients. People given the vaccine had a wider spike-specific TCR breadth than placebo recipients did.

Profiled with immunoSEQ multiplex PCR; TCRdb holds only in-frame clones, not every one. The sample lists 400,000 to 500,000 clones; approximately 88% were seen once. Documented treatment: around 19 received Ad26.COV2.S at low or high dose, single or two shots; about 5 received placebo; per-sample allocation not given. Sampling was done on day 63 after the first vaccine or placebo injection. The source is a person between 18 and 59 years old who received the Ad26.COV2.S COVID-19 vaccine or a placebo. The chain joins TRBV29-1 to TRBJ2-7; tentatively, D is TRBD1 (5 bases). This material consisted of peripheral blood, taken in a trial of Ad26.COV2.S vaccine versus placebo. In DNA form, the CDR3 reads TGCAGCGCAGGGCAGTGGGGCTACGAGCAGTACTTC. This translates into CSAGQWGYEQYF.